The entry below describes one T cell receptor (beta chain). Its specific antigen is unknown. The record has no base qualities; no much larger clone is one base away. The data are from a study of CD8 T cells in Susac syndrome (dated by TCRdb to about 2019). Broadly, across the study: Repertoire sequencing was used to test whether CD8+ T cell activation and differentiation in Susac syndrome was antigen driven. The paper as a whole reports these results and caveats: The study acknowledged that relatively few individuals were included in the TCR sequencing and HLA analysis.

RNA was extracted with the RNeasy kit and about 0.5 to 1 ug was reverse transcribed using random hexamers. The immunoSEQ multiplex PCR assay, covering 54 Vbeta and 13 Jbeta segments, was used to amplify TCR beta CDR3 regions. To correct PCR amplification bias, a synthetic template baseline was used for both primer optimization and computational correction. The paper's data handling went like this. Only productive sequences were kept, with reads annotated to V, D and J genes according to IMGT and analyzed in immunoSEQ Analyzer. Clonality was computed as one minus Shannon entropy normalized by log2 of the number of productive unique sequences. For each patient and control, public and private clones were evaluated within the 100 most prevalent clones. Clones were defined as Susac-specific when absent from the healthy and MS cohorts, from fewer than 1,200 published viral clones and from other ImmuneACCESS disease sequences. TCRdb's own reprocessing of the public reads used fastp at Q25 and MiXCR and kept productive beta chains. Every entry covers one CDR3 protein and lists the most common genes and DNA from its rows. None of the V and J calls come from the authors' own analysis; TCRdb made them. This sample holds roughly 200,000 distinct CDR3 sequences; approximately 95% were observed only once. The top ten clones comprise around 0.08% of the sample.

High-throughput TCR beta sequencing profiled peripheral blood CD8+ and CD4+ T cells from healthy donors, Susac syndrome patients and multiple sclerosis patients. The multiple sclerosis controls were treatment-naive patients whose relapsing-remitting disease, either stable or active, fulfilled the revised McDonald criteria. Bulk CD8+ and CD4+ T cells were purified magnetically by negative isolation, whereas CD8+ TEMRA cells were enriched by FACS. Blood was collected in EDTA tubes and processed within 24 hours, with PBMCs isolated through density gradient centrifugation. PBMCs intended for TCR sequencing were cryopreserved in liquid nitrogen and thawed later in a water bath at 37 degrees C. The sorted or isolated CD4+, CD8+ and CD8+ TEMRA cells reached a purity of at least 90%. The TCR was taken from a human donor with multiple sclerosis. Sequencing was performed on CD4+ T cells from PBMCs.

Here the CDR3 is given as CASSRRTGGEGEAFF. At the DNA level, the sequence is TGTGCCAGCTCACGCAGAACAGGGGGCGAGGGTGAAGCTTTCTTT. Rearrangement joined TRBV18 to TRBJ1-1; 9 central nucleotides agree with TRBD1. The CDR3 runs 15 amino acids, cysteine and phenylalanine included. Of the read, only the CDR3 DNA is kept; its 45 bases are in frame from base 1. The germline V gene provides CDR1 KGHSH and CDR2 LQKENI. V is cut back by 4 bases and J by 7 bases, with 10 bases in the junction unmatched.